One T cell receptor beta chain is described in this entry. Assay: immunoSEQ multiplex PCR; the TCRdb copy retains only in-frame clones and omits some. The table lists some 23,000 clones, around 85% of them singletons. This entry is derived from a study of control samples from healthy donors and cancer patients. Trimming left V 2 bases short and J 4 bases short, with 12 bases between. CDR1 is SGHRS, CDR2 YFSETQ, per germline. The CDR3 extends over 15 amino acids. This sequence originates from a man in his 60s with head and neck cancer. The sample comprised PBMCs. The chain joins TRBV5-1 to TRBJ1-4, with D maybe TRBD1 (5 bases). CDR3 bases: TGCGCCAGCAGCTTAGGAGGGACTAATAATGAAAAACTGTTTTTT. Protein: CASSLGGTNNEKLFF.